This passage covers 25 T cell receptor beta chains from one sample sequenced in a study of vaccination and CD4 T cells after COVID-19. Documented treatment: approximately 9-day PBMC culture with coronavirus spike peptide pools or control peptides (ViraFEST assay). These receptors lack a known antigen. Cultured CD4+ T cells had their DNA profiled by the Oncomine TCR Beta short-read assay. Via MiXCR, TCRdb re-called the PCR reads, giving one row per CDR3 protein. The sample holds approximately 13,000 distinct CDR3 sequences, 61% seen once. The sample was CD4+ T cells from blood, cultured in vitro. All receptors derive from a human donor who had recovered from COVID-19.

This chain connects TRBV7-2 to TRBJ1-6; 7 nucleotides align to TRBD1. Trimming removed 6 bases from V and 5 bases from J; junction bases left unmatched: 7. The CDR3 has 15 residues. Per the germline V gene, CDR1 is SGHTA and CDR2 is FQGNSA. CDR3 in DNA: TGTGCCAGCAGTAAAGACAGGGACCATAATTCACCCCTCCACTTT. Amino acid sequence: CASSKDRDHNSPLHF.

The chain employs TRBV7-9 and TRBJ2-2; maybe TRBD1 (5 bases). This CDR3 is built from 16 residues. V lost 4 bases and J lost 4, with 16 bases in between. CDR1 and CDR2 (germline): SEHNR, FQNEAQ (reference sequence). The CDR3 spells CASSSSARGGTGELFF. CDR3 sequence (DNA): TGTGCCAGCAGCTCCTCTGCAAGGGGTGGCACCGGGGAGCTGTTTTTT.

A word on this clonotype: The junction does not match germline at one end; this may be a read error. The chain employs TRBV7-9 and TRBJ2-1; D perhaps matches TRBD2 (5 bases). CDR1 SEHNR and CDR2 FQNEAQ come from the germline V gene (reference sequence). This CDR3 region has 14 residues. Written as DNA, the CDR3 is TGCGCCAGCACCCTCGGAGAGGGCCTGGGTGAGCAGTTCTTC. This sequence encodes CASTLGEGLGEQFF.

The CDR3 region has the DNA TGTGCCAGCAGCTTACAGTTTTATGGCTACACCTTC. It encodes CASSLQFYGYTF. This sequence joins TRBV7-2 and TRBJ1-2; D gene uncertain. Germline V gene data show CDR1 as SGHTA and CDR2 as FQGNSA. Trimming removed 2 bases from V and 5 bases from J, with 6 bases in between. The CDR3 length is 12 residues. Filled out from reference TRBV7-2 and TRBJ1-2, the complete variable domain reads GAGVSQSPSNKVTEKGKDVELRCDPISGHTALYWYRQSLGQGLEFLIYFQGNSAPDKSGLPSDRFSAERTGGSVSTLTIQRTQQEDSAVYLCASSLQFYGYTFGSGTRLTVV.

V usage is TRBV20-1 and J usage is TRBJ2-3, with 10 bases lining up with TRBD2. The V and J ends lost 1 base and 3 bases, in that order; junction bases with no gene match: 10. The CDR3 has 17 residues. Germline values: CDR1 DFQATT, CDR2 SNEGSKA (reference sequence). CDR3 loop: CSARGGWSSGRTDTQYF. As DNA, the CDR3 is TGCAGTGCTAGAGGGGGCTGGAGTAGCGGGAGGACAGATACGCAGTATTTT.

The chain links TRBV30 to TRBJ1-1; D remains unclear. V lost 0 bases and J 1 base, leaving 6 bases between the germline ends. Germline lookup yields CDR1 GTSNPN and CDR2 SVGIG (reference sequence). This CDR3 has 13 amino acids. CDR3 amino acids: CAWSVVGNTEAFF. In DNA, the CDR3 is TGTGCCTGGAGTGTAGTTGGGAACACTGAAGCTTTCTTT.

Concerning this clonotype itself: Compared with germline, one end of the junction differs, possibly owing to a read error. V usage is TRBV7-7 and J usage is TRBJ1-3; the D is unclear. The germline gives CDR1 SSHAT, CDR2 FNYEAQ (reference sequence). This CDR3 has 13 residues. As DNA, the CDR3 is TGTGCTAGCAGTTTAAGCTCTGGAAACACCATATATTTT. This encodes CASSLSSGNTIYF.

The chain uses TRBV28 and TRBJ1-4; 8 nucleotides line up with TRBD1. Germline trimming cut 4 bases from V and 8 bases from J; bases unmatched to any gene: 6. CDR3 size: 14 residues. Germline V gives CDR1 MDHEN, CDR2 SYDVKM. Written as DNA, the CDR3 is TGTGCCAGCAGTTCCGGACAGGGTGGCGAAAAACTGTTTTTT. Translation: CASSSGQGGEKLFF.

In this sample, this clonotype turned up a few times. This chain uses TRBV11-3 with TRBJ1-2; 7 nucleotides align to TRBD1. The length of the CDR3 is 15 residues. Germline CDR1 SGHNT, CDR2 YENEEA. Trimming removed 0 bases from V and 4 bases from J; junction bases left unmatched: 5. As DNA, the CDR3 is TGTGCCAGCAGCTTAGATTCGGGACAGATCTATGGCTACACCTTC. Amino acid sequence: CASSLDSGQIYGYTF. The full variable domain, with the rest looked up from reference TRBV11-3 and TRBJ1-2, is EAGVVQSPRYKIIEKKQPVAFWCNPISGHNTLYWYLQNLGQGPELLIRYENEEAVDDSQLPKDRFSAERLKGVDSTLKIQPAELGDSAVYLCASSLDSGQIYGYTFGSGTRLTVV.

This chain uses TRBV28 with TRBJ2-3; no firm D call. CDR1 and CDR2 (germline): MDHEN, SYDVKM. There are 17 residues in the CDR3. V dropped 3 bases and J dropped 0 bases, with 16 bases sitting between them. The CDR3 region is CASSFSFRLTSTDTQYF. The CDR3 DNA follows: TGTGCCAGCAGTTTTTCCTTCAGGTTGACTAGCACAGATACGCAGTATTTT.

The sample holds a few counts of this clonotype. The rearrangement joins TRBV15 to TRBJ1-1; tentatively, D is TRBD1 (5 bases). V gave up 5 bases and J gave up 1 base, with 20 bases separating them. The germline V gene has CDR1 LNHNV and CDR2 YYDKDF (reference sequence). The CDR3 is 17 residues long. The chain's CDR3 is CATSEGPNMDPNTEAFF. The CDR3, as DNA: TGTGCCACCAGCGAGGGGCCCAACATGGACCCGAACACTGAAGCTTTCTTT.

The CDR3 region has the DNA TGTGCCACCAGTGATTTGGGGGCAGAGGGTGGGAACTATGGCTACACCTTC. It yields the protein CATSDLGAEGGNYGYTF. The chain links TRBV24-1 to TRBJ1-2, with D possibly TRBD1 on 5 matching bases. This CDR3 has 17 amino acids. The ends were cut back, 0 bases at V and 2 bases at J, with 15 bases in the middle. CDR1 is KGHDR, CDR2 SFDVKD, per germline.

CDR3 sequence reads: CASSLGQGTNEQFF. CDR3 bases: TGTGCCAGCAGCTTAGGACAGGGTACGAATGAGCAGTTCTTC. The V call is TRBV7-2, the J call TRBJ2-1, with TRBD1 matching 7 bases. The V and J ends lost 1 base and 7 bases, in that order; junction bases with no gene match: 4. Looked up from germline, CDR1 is SGHTA and CDR2 is FQGNSA. The CDR3 extends over 14 amino acids. The full variable domain, rest sourced from reference TRBV7-2 and TRBJ2-1, is GAGVSQSPSNKVTEKGKDVELRCDPISGHTALYWYRQSLGQGLEFLIYFQGNSAPDKSGLPSDRFSAERTGGSVSTLTIQRTQQEDSAVYLCASSLGQGTNEQFFGPGTRLTVL.

J is TRBJ2-1 and V is TRBV2; TRBD2 matches 10 bases. J was trimmed by 8 bases and V by 11 bases; bases with no gene match: 9. CDR1 and CDR2 from the germline V gene are SNHLY and FYNNEI. CDR3 length: 13 amino acids. CDR3 amino acids: CAQSGRAVDEQFF. For the CDR3, the DNA is TGTGCCCAGAGCGGGAGGGCCGTCGATGAGCAGTTCTTC.

The J gene is TRBJ2-7, the V gene TRBV7-2, with 9 bases that match TRBD1. Germline assignment: CDR1 SGHTA and CDR2 FQGNSA. The ends lost 5 bases at V and 7 bases at J; junction bases unmatched: 15. CDR3 length equals 16 residues. The CDR3 reads CASSGAGTGLQREQYF. DNA of the CDR3: TGTGCCAGCAGCGGGGCCGGGACAGGGCTTCAGAGGGAGCAGTACTTC. Full variable domain (outside the CDR3, taken from reference TRBV7-2 and TRBJ2-7): GAGVSQSPSNKVTEKGKDVELRCDPISGHTALYWYRQSLGQGLEFLIYFQGNSAPDKSGLPSDRFSAERTGGSVSTLTIQRTQQEDSAVYLCASSGAGTGLQREQYFGPGTRLTVT.

The V and J genes are TRBV7-2 and TRBJ2-5; TRBD1 agrees at 8 bases. Germline lookup yields CDR1 SGHTA and CDR2 FQGNSA. The CDR3 loop spans 14 amino acids. J was trimmed by 5 bases and V by 3 bases; bases with no gene match: 5. The CDR3 sequence is CASSFDRGQETQYF. Here the CDR3 DNA reads TGTGCCAGCAGCTTCGACAGGGGCCAGGAGACCCAGTACTTC.

The chain uses TRBV19 and TRBJ2-7; 10 bases are a match to TRBD2. The CDR3 has 14 amino acids. V shed 3 bases and J 6 bases; nucleotides not matched to a gene: 5. Looked up from germline, CDR1 is LNHDA and CDR2 is SQIVND (reference sequence). Here the CDR3 DNA reads TGTGCCAGTAGTATCACTAGCGGGACCGCCGAGCAGTACTTC. Protein: CASSITSGTAEQYF.

This chain connects TRBV7-6 to TRBJ2-1; D is possibly TRBD1 (10 bases). Germline lookup yields CDR1 SGHVS and CDR2 FNYEAQ. The CDR3 is 18 residues long. V lost 7 bases and J 6 bases, leaving 28 bases between the germline ends. The chain's CDR3 is CASNAGQGIAGELNEQFF. The CDR3 nucleotides are TGTGCCAGCAACGCGGGACAGGGGATAGCGGGAGAGCTCAATGAGCAGTTCTTC.

This rearrangement joins TRBV4-2 to TRBJ2-2, with a tentative D call TRBD1 (5 bases). This CDR3 comprises 15 residues. The germline CDR1 and CDR2 sequences are LGHNA and YNFKEQ. V lost 4 bases to trimming and J lost 1 base, with 10 bases between them. As DNA, the CDR3 is TGTGCCAGCAGCCCTCACGGACAGAACACCGGGGAGCTGTTTTTT. Its translation is CASSPHGQNTGELFF.

This clonotype was seen just once. As DNA, the CDR3 is TGTGCCAGCAGCCGGGACAGGTCCTACGAGCAGTACTTC. It is translated as CASSRDRSYEQYF. J is TRBJ2-7 and V is TRBV7-2; 8 bases match TRBD1. Per the germline V gene, CDR1 is SGHTA and CDR2 is FQGNSA. The CDR3 covers 13 residues. V lost 5 bases, J lost 1 base, and 1 base stayed unmatched.

The V gene is TRBV28, the J gene TRBJ2-3; D remains ambiguous. Trimming removed 3 bases at V and 2 bases at J, with 9 bases between. Per germline, CDR1 MDHEN and CDR2 SYDVKM. There are 14 residues in the CDR3. The CDR3 nucleotides are TGTGCCAGCAGTTTCAGGCGGACCACAGATACGCAGTATTTT. Protein sequence: CASSFRRTTDTQYF.

This clonotype was seen only a few times. The rearrangement uses TRBV15 and TRBJ1-4; a weak D match, TRBD1 (5 bases). The CDR3 consists of 15 residues. The V gene's germline CDR1 is LNHNV and CDR2 YYDKDF (reference sequence). Trimming left V 0 bases short and J 8 bases short, with 13 bases between. In nucleotides, the CDR3 is TGTGCCACCAGCAGAGAGGCAGGGCAGGGCGAAAAACTGTTTTTT. Encoded protein: CATSREAGQGEKLFF. Full variable domain (outside the CDR3, taken from reference TRBV15 and TRBJ1-4): DAMVIQNPRYQVTQFGKPVTLSCSQTLNHNVMYWYQQKSSQAPKLLFHYYDKDFNNEADTPDNFQSRRPNTSFCFLDIRSPGLGDTAMYLCATSREAGQGEKLFFGSGTQLSVL.

By its share, this clonotype is large. The rearrangement links TRBV20-1 to TRBJ1-1; a possible D gene is TRBD1 (5 bases). V lost 2 bases, J lost 5 bases, and 15 bases lay in between. CDR3 length: 14 residues. Germline loops: CDR1 DFQATT, CDR2 SNEGSKA (reference sequence). The CDR3 reads CSARRGGRVTEAFF. The DNA for the CDR3 is TGCAGTGCTAGACGGGGGGGTAGGGTGACTGAAGCTTTCTTT.

The chain carries TRBV7-6 and TRBJ2-1; TRBD2 is a possible D gene (7 bases). The germline V and J ends were trimmed by 3 bases and 7 bases, with 16 bases remaining between them. CDR3 length equals 15 residues. Germline V CDR1 and CDR2: SGHVS, FNYEAQ. In DNA, the CDR3 is TGTGCCAGCAGCTTTCCGTTGCGGGGGCGGAATGAGCAGTTCTTC. Amino acids: CASSFPLRGRNEQFF.

Within the sample, this clonotype is medium-sized. The chain uses TRBV20-1 and TRBJ2-3; 10 bases map to TRBD2. The CDR3 runs to 14 residues. V trimming: 7 bases; J trimming: 4 bases; junction bases outside the gene matches: 8. The germline gives CDR1 DFQATT, CDR2 SNEGSKA (reference sequence). For the CDR3, the DNA is TGCAGTGTCGAGGTAGCGGGAGGCCCAGATACGCAGTATTTT. Protein: CSVEVAGGPDTQYF.